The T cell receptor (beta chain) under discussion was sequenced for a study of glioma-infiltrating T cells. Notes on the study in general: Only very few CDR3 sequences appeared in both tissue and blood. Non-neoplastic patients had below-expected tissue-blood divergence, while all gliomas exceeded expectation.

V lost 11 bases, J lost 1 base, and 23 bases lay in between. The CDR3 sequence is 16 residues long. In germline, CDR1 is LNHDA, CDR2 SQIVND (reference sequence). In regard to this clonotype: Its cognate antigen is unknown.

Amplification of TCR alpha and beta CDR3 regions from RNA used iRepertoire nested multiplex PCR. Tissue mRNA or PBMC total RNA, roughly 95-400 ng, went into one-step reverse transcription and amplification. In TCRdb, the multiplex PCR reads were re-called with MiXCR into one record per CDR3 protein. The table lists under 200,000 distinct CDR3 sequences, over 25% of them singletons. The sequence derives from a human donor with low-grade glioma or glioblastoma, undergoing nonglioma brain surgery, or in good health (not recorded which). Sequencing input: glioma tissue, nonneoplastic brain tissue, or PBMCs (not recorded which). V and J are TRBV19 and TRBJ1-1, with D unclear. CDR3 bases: TGTGCCGGTTGTACCCCTTCTGGGCAGGCGAACACTGAAGCTTTCTTT. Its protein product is CAGCTPSGQANTEAFF.